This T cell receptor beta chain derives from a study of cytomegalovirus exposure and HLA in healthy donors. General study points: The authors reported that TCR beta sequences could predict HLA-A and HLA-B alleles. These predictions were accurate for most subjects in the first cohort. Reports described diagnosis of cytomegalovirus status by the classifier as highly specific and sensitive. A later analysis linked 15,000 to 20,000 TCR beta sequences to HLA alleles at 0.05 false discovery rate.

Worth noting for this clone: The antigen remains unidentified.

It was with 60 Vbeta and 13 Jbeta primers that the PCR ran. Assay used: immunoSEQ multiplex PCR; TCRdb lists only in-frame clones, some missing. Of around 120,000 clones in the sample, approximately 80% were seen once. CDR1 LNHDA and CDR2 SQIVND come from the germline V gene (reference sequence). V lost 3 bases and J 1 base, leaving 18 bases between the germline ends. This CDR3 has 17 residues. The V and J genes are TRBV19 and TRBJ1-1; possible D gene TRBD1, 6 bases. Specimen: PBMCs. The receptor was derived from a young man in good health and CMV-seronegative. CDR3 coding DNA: TGTGCCAGTAGTATGACCTTGGTTTGGGGGCAGAACACTGAAGCTTTCTTT. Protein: CASSMTLVWGQNTEAFF.